This T cell receptor (beta chain) appears in the sequencing data of a study of T cell responses to AZD1222 COVID-19 vaccine. Study as a whole: Second-dose groups at about 4 or about 12 weeks were pooled.

Study-level results: The peak T cell response came first, and repertoires were sampled only after it. The reported proportion of spike-specific TCRs targeting unmutated variant regions was nearly half.

With regard to this clone: What it binds is unknown.

Only in-frame clones appear in the TCRdb table, and some are missing; sequencing was by immunoSEQ multiplex PCR. The profile covers under 150,000 clones, with 92% appearing a single time and roughly 5.1% taken by the ten largest. This receptor was obtained from an adult in good health. The sample was peripheral blood, taken on day 0 of AZD1222 vaccination.

DNA for the CDR3: TGTGCCAGCAGCCAAGGGACAAGCATCTATGGCTACACCTTC. Translated, it gives CASSQGTSIYGYTF. The chain is built from TRBV16 and TRBJ1-2; the D gene is possibly TRBD1 (6 bases). The CDR3 is made up of 14 amino acids. V was cut by 2 bases and J by 4 bases, with 11 bases left in between. CDR1 and CDR2 (germline): KGHSY, FQNENV.